The clone carrying this TCR beta chain occurred many times. Library construction for TCR beta used iRepertoire HTBI primers and Arm-PCR of CDR3 regions. TCRdb reprocessed the multiplex PCR reads via MiXCR and lists one record per CDR3 protein. Seen here are about 420,000 distinct CDR3 sequences, roughly 15% observed once, and the top ten hold approximately 22%. The data belong to a study of regulatory T cells in long-lasting Graves disease. The time point denotes: newly diagnosed GD, antithyroid drugs for less than 3 months. The TCR library was made from RNA that had been extracted from PBMCs in TRIzol. The germline CDR1 and CDR2 sequences are LGHDT and YNNKEL (reference sequence). The CDR3 runs 13 residues. V was cut by 4 bases and J by 2 bases, with 9 bases left in between. The sample was also linked to a second study, of T cells in Graves' hyperthyroidism and ophthalmopathy. That report notes: An initial round of RT-PCR targeting the TCR CDR3 relied on the HTBI primer set. Separating ophthalmopathy from stable hyperthyroidism was achieved by a 13 V-J model.

Sequenced material: peripheral blood mononuclear cells (PBMCs), taken at new diagnosis, from a patient treated with antithyroid drugs. The gene calls are TRBV3-1 and TRBJ2-7; no clear D. This TCR was recovered from a woman in her late teens or twenties with Graves disease. This CDR3 reads CASSPTTPYEQYF. The CDR3 nucleotides are TGTGCCAGCAGCCCTACGACTCCCTACGAGCAGTACTTC.